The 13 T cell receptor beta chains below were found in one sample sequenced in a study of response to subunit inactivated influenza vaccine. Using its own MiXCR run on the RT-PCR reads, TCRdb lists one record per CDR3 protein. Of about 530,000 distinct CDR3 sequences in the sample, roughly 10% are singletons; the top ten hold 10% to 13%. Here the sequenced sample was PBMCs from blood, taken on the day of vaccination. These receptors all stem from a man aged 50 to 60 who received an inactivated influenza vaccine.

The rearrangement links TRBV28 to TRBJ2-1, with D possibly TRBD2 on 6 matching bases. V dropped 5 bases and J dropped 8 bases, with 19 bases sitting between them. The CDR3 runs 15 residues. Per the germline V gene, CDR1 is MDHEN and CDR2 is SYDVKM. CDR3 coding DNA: TGTGCCAGCAGTCTCCCCGGGAGACCCCCCGATGAGCAGTTCTTC. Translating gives CASSLPGRPPDEQFF. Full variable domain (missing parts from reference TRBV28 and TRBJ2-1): DVKVTQSSRYLVKRTGEKVFLECVQDMDHENMFWYRQDPGLGLRLIYFSYDVKMKEKGDIPEGYSVSREKKERFSLILESASTNQTSMYLCASSLPGRPPDEQFFGPGTRLTVL.

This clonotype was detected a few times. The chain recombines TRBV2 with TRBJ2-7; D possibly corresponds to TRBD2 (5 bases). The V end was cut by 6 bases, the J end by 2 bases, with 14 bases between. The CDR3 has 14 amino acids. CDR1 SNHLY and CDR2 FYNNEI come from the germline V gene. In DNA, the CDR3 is TGTGCCAGCAGCCGGGGAGCCGGCACCTACGAGCAGTACTTC. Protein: CASSRGAGTYEQYF.

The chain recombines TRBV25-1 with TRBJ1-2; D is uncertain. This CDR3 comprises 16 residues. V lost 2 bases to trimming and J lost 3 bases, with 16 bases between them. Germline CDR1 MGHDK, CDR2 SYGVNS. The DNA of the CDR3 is TGTGCCAGCAGTGAACTGGACGGCACGGGGTACTATGGCTACACCTTC. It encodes CASSELDGTGYYGYTF.

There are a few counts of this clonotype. CDR3 in DNA: TGTGCCAGGGACAGGGGTCCGCTCTACAATGAGCAGTTCTTC. Translation: CARDRGPLYNEQFF. The rearrangement links TRBV5-4 to TRBJ2-1; the match to TRBD1 covers 9 bases. The germline gives CDR1 SGHNT, CDR2 YYREEE (reference sequence). This CDR3 is built from 14 residues. V shed 8 bases and J 3 bases; nucleotides not matched to a gene: 6.

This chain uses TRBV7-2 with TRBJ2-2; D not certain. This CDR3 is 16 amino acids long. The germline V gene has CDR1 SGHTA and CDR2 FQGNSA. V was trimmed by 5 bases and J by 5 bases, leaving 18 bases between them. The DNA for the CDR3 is TGTGCCAGCAGCCCCGGACCTTTTATCCTGACCGGGGAGCTGTTTTTT. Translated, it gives CASSPGPFILTGELFF.

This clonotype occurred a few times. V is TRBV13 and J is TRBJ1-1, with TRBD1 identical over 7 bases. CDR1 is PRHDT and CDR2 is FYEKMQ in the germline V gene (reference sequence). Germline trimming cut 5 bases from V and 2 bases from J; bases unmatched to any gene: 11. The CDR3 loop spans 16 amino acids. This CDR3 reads CASSRNPGQRNTEAFF. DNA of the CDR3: TGTGCCAGCAGCCGCAACCCGGGACAGAGAAACACTGAAGCTTTCTTT.

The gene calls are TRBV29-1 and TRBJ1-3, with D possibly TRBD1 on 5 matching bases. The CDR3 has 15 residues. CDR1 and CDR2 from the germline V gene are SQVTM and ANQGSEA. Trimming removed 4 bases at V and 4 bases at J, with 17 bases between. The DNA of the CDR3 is TGCAGCGTTGGATTCTCCGGGACCGCGGGAAACACCATATATTTT. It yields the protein CSVGFSGTAGNTIYF. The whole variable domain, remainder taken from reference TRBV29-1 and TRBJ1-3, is SAVISQKPSRDICQRGTSLTIQCQVDSQVTMMFWYRQQPGQSLTLIATANQGSEATYESGFVIDKFPISRPNLTFSTLTVSNMSPEDSSIYLCSVGFSGTAGNTIYFGEGSWLTVV.

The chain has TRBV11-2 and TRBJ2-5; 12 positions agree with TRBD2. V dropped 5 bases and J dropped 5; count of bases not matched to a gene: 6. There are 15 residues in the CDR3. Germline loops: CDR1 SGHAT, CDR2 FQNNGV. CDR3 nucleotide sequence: TGTGCCAGCAGCCCACAGACTAGCGGGGGCGAGACCCAGTACTTC. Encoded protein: CASSPQTSGGETQYF.

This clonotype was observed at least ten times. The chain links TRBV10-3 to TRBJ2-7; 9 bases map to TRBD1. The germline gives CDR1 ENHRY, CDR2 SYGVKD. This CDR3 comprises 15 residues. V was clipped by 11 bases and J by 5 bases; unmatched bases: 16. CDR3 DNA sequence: TGTGCCGCCAGAGGCGGACAGGGGAGTGCGGACGAGCAGTACTTC. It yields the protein CAARGGQGSADEQYF.

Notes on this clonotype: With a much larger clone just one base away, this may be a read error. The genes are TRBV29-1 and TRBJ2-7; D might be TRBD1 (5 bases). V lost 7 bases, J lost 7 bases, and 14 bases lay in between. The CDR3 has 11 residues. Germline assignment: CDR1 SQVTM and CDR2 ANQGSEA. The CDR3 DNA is TGCAGCGCTGGGGCAGGGTTTGAGCAGTACTTC. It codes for CSAGAGFEQYF.

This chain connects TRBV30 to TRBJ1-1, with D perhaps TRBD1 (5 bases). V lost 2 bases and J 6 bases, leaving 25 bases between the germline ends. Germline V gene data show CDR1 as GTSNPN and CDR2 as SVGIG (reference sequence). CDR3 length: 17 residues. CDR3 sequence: CAWSKGGRRGESAEAFF. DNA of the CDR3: TGTGCCTGGAGTAAAGGCGGTAGGAGGGGTGAGAGCGCTGAAGCTTTCTTT.

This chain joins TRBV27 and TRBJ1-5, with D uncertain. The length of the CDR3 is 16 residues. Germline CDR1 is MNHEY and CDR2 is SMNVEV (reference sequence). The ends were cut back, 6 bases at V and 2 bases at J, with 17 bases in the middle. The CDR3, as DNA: TGTGCCAGCAGCCAAATTGGAGGTTTTCGCAATCAGCCCCAGCATTTT. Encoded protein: CASSQIGGFRNQPQHF.

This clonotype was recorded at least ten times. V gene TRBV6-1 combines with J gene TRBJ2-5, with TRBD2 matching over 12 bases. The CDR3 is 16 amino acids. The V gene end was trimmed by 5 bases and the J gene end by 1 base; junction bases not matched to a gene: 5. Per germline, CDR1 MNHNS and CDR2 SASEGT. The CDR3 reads CASSPLAGGIQETQYF. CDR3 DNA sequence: TGTGCCAGCAGTCCTCTAGCGGGAGGGATCCAAGAGACCCAGTACTTC.